The 23 T cell receptor beta chains reported below all come from one sample, sequenced in a study of control samples from healthy donors and cancer patients (dated by TCRdb to about 2020). To prepare the library, the immunoSEQ multiplex PCR assay was applied. This immuneACCESS table, as held by TCRdb, lists in-frame sequences with V and J called but not all clones. Of the missing ones, under half trace to an unresolved V gene in checked studies; the others have no known cause. This sample is represented by 60,000 to 75,000 clones; 83% of them were singletons. Approximately 14% of the sample comes from the top ten. Sequencing input: blood. The receptors stem from a man in his fifties or sixties in good health.

J is TRBJ1-1 and V is TRBV27; a weak D match, TRBD1 (6 bases). Germline V CDR1 and CDR2: MNHEY, SMNVEV (reference sequence). The CDR3 covers 13 residues. The V end lost 3 bases, the J end lost 8 bases, and 13 bases lay between the germline ends. The chain's CDR3 is CASSFNAGTEAFF. The CDR3 DNA is TGTGCCAGCAGTTTCAATGCGGGGACAGAAGCTTTCTTT.

The rearrangement joins TRBV4-3 to TRBJ2-5, with a weak D call TRBD2 (6 bases). V lost 0 bases to trimming and J lost 3 bases, with 8 bases between them. Per the germline V gene, CDR1 is LGHNA and CDR2 is YSLEER. This CDR3 contains 14 residues. The CDR3 DNA follows: TGCGCCAGCAGCCAAGATTGGAGGGAAGAGACCCAGTACTTC. It is translated as CASSQDWREETQYF.

The chain joins TRBV28 to TRBJ2-6, with TRBD1 as a possible D gene (9 bases). CDR3 length equals 23 residues. Germline lookup yields CDR1 MDHEN and CDR2 SYDVKM. V gave up 2 bases and J gave up 3 bases, with 32 bases separating them. In DNA form, the CDR3 reads TGTGCCAGCAGTTTAGGGCTGGGACAGGGTAAGGGAGCGGGAGCGGGTGGGGCCAACGTCCTGACTTTC. It translates to CASSLGLGQGKGAGAGGANVLTF.

In DNA form, the CDR3 reads TGTGCCAGCAGTTACTCGACGGGGACTGAAGCTTTCTTT. Protein: CASSYSTGTEAFF. This rearrangement joins TRBV6-6 to TRBJ1-1, with no clear D. Trimming shortened V by 0 bases and J by 5 bases, and 7 bases separated the two germline ends. CDR1 is MNHNY, CDR2 SVGAGI, per germline (reference sequence). The CDR3 spans 13 residues.

The chain couples TRBV7-6 to TRBJ2-5, with D perhaps assigned TRBD1 or TRBD2 (5 bases each). The CDR3 is 18 amino acids. The germline V gene has CDR1 SGHVS and CDR2 FNYEAQ. Trimming left V 5 bases short and J 5 bases short, with 27 bases between. CDR3 protein: CASSPTLHQGGGEETQYF. The CDR3 region has the DNA TGTGCCAGCAGCCCCACCCTCCACCAGGGTGGAGGAGAGGAGACCCAGTACTTC.

In nucleotides, the CDR3 is TGTGCCTACTATCGAAACACTTGGGCTTTCTTT. Translation gives CAYYRNTWAFF. This chain uses TRBV30 with TRBJ1-1; D is unresolved. This CDR3 is 11 amino acids long. V shed 7 bases and J shed 11 bases, with 17 bases lying between them. Looked up from germline, CDR1 is GTSNPN and CDR2 is SVGIG (reference sequence).

The genes are TRBV6-6 and TRBJ2-5, with D possibly being TRBD1 (5 bases). V shed 7 bases and J shed 5 bases, with 17 bases lying between them. This CDR3 has 14 amino acids. Per germline, CDR1 MNHNY and CDR2 SVGAGI (reference sequence). The CDR3 bases are TGTGCCAGCACCTCTGGATCGAAGGGGGAGACCCAGTACTTC. As protein: CASTSGSKGETQYF.

The chain has TRBV7-9 and TRBJ2-1; D may be TRBD2 (6 bases). Germline V gene lookup returns CDR1 SEHNR and CDR2 FQNEAQ (reference sequence). The CDR3 has 18 residues. Trimming shortened V by 4 bases and J by 2 bases, and 21 bases separated the two germline ends. The CDR3 here is CASSSPPMGGRPYNEQFF. CDR3 coding DNA: TGTGCCAGCAGCTCCCCCCCTATGGGGGGTAGACCCTACAATGAGCAGTTCTTC. Full variable domain (rest looked up from reference TRBV7-9 and TRBJ2-1): DTGVSQNPRHKITKRGQNVTFRCDPISEHNRLYWYRQTLGQGPEFLTYFQNEAQLEKSRLLSDRFSAERPKGSFSTLEIQRTEQGDSAMYLCASSSPPMGGRPYNEQFFGPGTRLTVL.

This clone was observed a few times. CDR3 sequence reads: CASSPRWSTGTKNIQYF. The CDR3 DNA is TGTGCCAGCAGCCCCCGATGGTCGACAGGGACCAAAAACATTCAGTACTTC. V usage is TRBV7-2 and J usage is TRBJ2-4, with 7 bases lining up with TRBD1. Trimming removed 5 bases from V and 2 bases from J; junction bases left unmatched: 12. Germline V CDR1 and CDR2: SGHTA, FQGNSA. The length of the CDR3 is 17 residues.

The chain recombines TRBV6-2 or TRBV6-3 with TRBJ2-2; D unresolved. The CDR3 consists of 13 residues. V was clipped by 0 bases and J by 5 bases, with 4 bases between them. The germline V gene has CDR1 MNHEY and CDR2 SVGEGT. DNA for the CDR3: TGTGCCAGCAGTTACTCACGGACCGGGGAGCTGTTTTTT. Its translation is CASSYSRTGELFF.

This clone was recorded a few times. Other DNA sequences from this sample encode an identical CDR3 as well. The chain couples TRBV14 to TRBJ1-1, with TRBD1 matching 7 bases. Per the germline V gene, CDR1 is SGHDN and CDR2 is FVKESK. V trimming: 4 bases; J trimming: 1 base; junction bases outside the gene matches: 6. The CDR3 length is 15 residues. The CDR3 coding sequence is TGTGCCAGCAGCCCCCGGACAGGATGGAACACTGAAGCTTTCTTT. It yields the protein CASSPRTGWNTEAFF.

This clone was recorded once. The J gene is TRBJ1-5, the V gene TRBV5-5; D is ambiguous. The V end lost 3 bases, the J end lost 3 bases, and 7 bases lay between the germline ends. The CDR3 extends over 13 amino acids. CDR1 is SGHKS, CDR2 YYEKEE, per germline (reference sequence). The CDR3 loop reads CASSSLLNQPQHF. The CDR3 coding sequence is TGTGCCAGCAGCTCACTCCTCAATCAGCCCCAGCATTTT.

This chain uses TRBV30 with TRBJ2-7; D is undetermined. This CDR3 region has 12 residues. Germline CDR1 reads GTSNPN; CDR2 reads SVGIG (reference sequence). Trimming stripped 3 bases from V and 1 base from J, with 7 bases between. The CDR3 protein is CAWSQESYEQYF. CDR3 sequence (DNA): TGTGCCTGGAGCCAGGAGTCCTACGAGCAGTACTTC.

The chain combines TRBV5-1 with TRBJ2-3, with 10 bases that match TRBD2. With 2 bases clipped from V and 6 bases from J, the junction kept 12 bases outside the gene matches. The length of the CDR3 is 17 residues. Germline assignment: CDR1 SGHRS and CDR2 YFSETQ. In nucleotides, the CDR3 is TGCGCCAGCAGCTTAGGAGTAACTAGCGGGATTTCTGATACGCAGTATTTT. Translated, it gives CASSLGVTSGISDTQYF.

The CDR3 loop reads CSVEDKERRVYNEQFF. The CDR3 nucleotides read TGCAGCGTTGAAGATAAGGAGCGGCGGGTATACAATGAGCAGTTCTTC. The gene calls are TRBV29-1 and TRBJ2-1; D possibly corresponds to TRBD2 (5 bases). This CDR3 region has 16 residues. Germline loops: CDR1 SQVTM, CDR2 ANQGSEA. V shed 0 bases and J shed 4 bases, with 16 bases lying between them.

V and J are TRBV6-4 and TRBJ2-1; perhaps TRBD1 as D (5 bases). Germline V lookup: CDR1 MRHNA, CDR2 SNTAGT. Trimming removed 5 bases from V and 1 base from J, with 18 bases in between. The CDR3 totals 17 residues. The CDR3 is CASSKTVGAGSYNEQFF. The CDR3 DNA is TGTGCCAGCAGTAAGACGGTCGGCGCAGGGTCCTACAATGAGCAGTTCTTC.

The rearrangement links TRBV29-1 to TRBJ2-7; D could derive from TRBD1 or TRBD2 (7 bases each). The V gene's germline CDR1 is SQVTM and CDR2 ANQGSEA. The CDR3 has 13 residues. V lost 5 bases to trimming and J lost 4 bases, with 15 bases between them. The CDR3 protein is CSVFNRGGYEQYF. The CDR3 bases are TGCAGCGTTTTCAACAGGGGAGGGTACGAGCAGTACTTC.

The chain carries TRBV6-2 or TRBV6-3 and TRBJ2-7; D remains unclear. The germline V gene has CDR1 MNHEY and CDR2 SVGEGT. CDR3 length: 12 residues. Between the trimmed V and J ends, which lost 6 bases and 6 bases, there was a span of 12 bases. The CDR3 spells CASSQTEAEQYF. CDR3 DNA sequence: TGTGCCAGCAGCCAGACTGAAGCCGAGCAGTACTTC.

On this clone itself: Other DNA sequences in the sample encode the same CDR3. As DNA, the CDR3 is TGTGCCAGCAGTTTGTACAATGAGCAGTTCTTC. It codes for CASSLYNEQFF. This rearrangement joins TRBV28 to TRBJ2-1; D unresolved. Germline V gene data show CDR1 as MDHEN and CDR2 as SYDVKM. Between the trimmed V and J ends, which lost 3 bases and 4 bases, there was a span of 1 base. The CDR3 runs 11 residues.

The chain has TRBV5-1 and TRBJ2-1, with TRBD2 identical over 10 bases. Trimming at V came to 7 bases and at J to 6 bases, leaving 10 bases not matched to a gene. The CDR3 runs 15 residues. Germline V gene lookup returns CDR1 SGHRS and CDR2 YFSETQ. CDR3 sequence reads: CASAPPGLAFNEQFF. The CDR3 DNA follows: TGCGCCAGCGCTCCGCCGGGACTAGCGTTCAATGAGCAGTTCTTC.

The chain uses TRBV28 and TRBJ2-7; 14 positions agree with TRBD2. CDR1 MDHEN and CDR2 SYDVKM come from the germline V gene. Trimming at V came to 6 bases and at J to 6 bases, leaving 4 bases not matched to a gene. The CDR3 contains 14 residues. DNA for the CDR3: TGTGCCAGCAGAGGGACTAGCGGGAGACCCGAGCAGTACTTC. Its protein product is CASRGTSGRPEQYF. Full variable domain (missing parts from reference TRBV28 and TRBJ2-7): DVKVTQSSRYLVKRTGEKVFLECVQDMDHENMFWYRQDPGLGLRLIYFSYDVKMKEKGDIPEGYSVSREKKERFSLILESASTNQTSMYLCASRGTSGRPEQYFGPGTRLTVT.

This clone was seen at least ten times. The V gene is TRBV30, the J gene TRBJ1-1; 9 bases are shared with TRBD1. Germline V CDR1 and CDR2: GTSNPN, SVGIG (reference sequence). This CDR3 has 15 amino acids. V lost 2 bases and J lost 4; bases outside the gene matches: 8. The DNA of the CDR3 is TGTGCCTGGAGTCCGGGACAGGGAAGGTCCACTGAAGCTTTCTTT. Amino acid sequence: CAWSPGQGRSTEAFF. Drawing the rest from reference TRBV30 and TRBJ1-1, the complete variable domain is SQTIHQWPATLVQPVGSPLSLECTVEGTSNPNLYWYRQAAGRGLQLLFYSVGIGQISSEVPQNLSASRPQDRQFILSSKKLLLSDSGFYLCAWSPGQGRSTEAFFGQGTRLTVV.

This clone has a single count. The CDR3 is CASSRWGGELFF. CDR3 sequence (DNA): TGTGCCAGTAGTCGTTGGGGCGGGGAGCTGTTTTTT. The chain is built from TRBV19 and TRBJ2-2; unclear D gene. Trimming cost V 5 bases and J 7 bases, with 8 bases left between them. The V gene's germline CDR1 is LNHDA and CDR2 SQIVND (reference sequence). The CDR3 runs 12 residues.